The rows below give T cell receptor beta chains drawn from one sample of a study of T cells in Graves' hyperthyroidism and ophthalmopathy. TCRdb re-called the multiplex PCR reads through MiXCR, storing one row per CDR3 protein. The sample has some 570,000 distinct CDR3 sequences; approximately 15% are singletons. Sequencing was carried out using blood. The receptors here all came from a woman under 30 with Graves' ophthalmopathy. The CDR3 runs from the conserved cysteine through the conserved F or W. A D gene is named only where the DNA matches it firmly. Clone size is not always given. Where it is, it says once, few, many or a class for expanded clones.

>TRBV6-5|many|TRBJ2-1|TRBD2
CASSYSSGRAYNEQFF
TGTGCCAGCAGTTACTCGAGCGGGAGGGCCTACAATGAGCAGTTCTTC
>TRBV7-3|many|TRBJ2-7|TRBD2
CASSLNGGRAYEQYF
TGTGCCAGCAGCTTAAACGGCGGGAGGGCCTACGAGCAGTACTTC
>TRBV9|NA|TRBJ1-2|TRBD1
CASSAPRQGIDGYTF
TGTGCCAGCAGCGCCCCAAGACAGGGGATAGATGGCTACACCTTC
>TRBV11-3|many|TRBJ1-1|NA
CASKGGNTEAFF
TGTGCCAGCAAGGGCGGCAACACTGAAGCTTTCTTT
>TRBV6-6|NA|TRBJ2-1|TRBD2
CASSYPGLAPSNEQFF
TGTGCCAGCAGTTACCCGGGACTAGCCCCCAGCAATGAGCAGTTCTTC
>TRBV27|many|TRBJ1-1|NA
CASTRGGPNAEAFF
TGTGCCAGCACCCGGGGGGGCCCTAACGCTGAAGCTTTCTTT
>TRBV5-1|NA|TRBJ2-5|TRBD2
CASSSQGTSGPQETQYF
TGCGCCAGCAGCAGCCAAGGGACTAGCGGGCCTCAAGAGACCCAGTACTTC
>TRBV6-2/TRBV6-3|NA|TRBJ1-4|NA
CASSYRRGRRGEKLFF
TGTGCCAGCAGTTACCGTCGTGGCAGGAGGGGCGAAAAACTGTTTTTT
>TRBV19|many|TRBJ1-5|NA
CASSIGNSNQPQHF
TGTGCCAGTAGTATAGGGAATAGCAATCAGCCCCAGCATTTT
>TRBV6-1|many|TRBJ2-7|NA
CASSTNPGRPYEQYF
TGTGCCAGCAGTACGAACCCCGGGCGGCCCTACGAGCAGTACTTC
>TRBV11-2|many|TRBJ1-6|NA
CASSYRAGNSPLHF
TGTGCCAGCAGCTATAGGGCGGGGAATTCACCCCTCCACTTT
>TRBV6-1|many|TRBJ2-3|NA
CASSGQPIADTQYF
TGTGCCAGCAGCGGACAGCCGATTGCAGATACGCAGTATTTT
>TRBV28|many|TRBJ2-7|NA
CASSLGTFYEQYF
TGTGCCAGCAGCCTAGGGACTTTCTACGAGCAGTACTTC
>TRBV28|once|TRBJ2-6|NA
CASSPDNLANVLTF
TGTGCCAGCAGCCCGGATAACCTGGCCAACGTCCTGACTTTC
>TRBV18|many|TRBJ2-5|NA
CASSPPAGGTYQETQYF
TGTGCCAGCTCACCTCCCGCCGGGGGGACATACCAAGAGACCCAGTACTTC
>TRBV6-2/TRBV6-3|many|TRBJ2-5|NA
CASHTPGFQETQYF
TGTGCCAGCCATACTCCGGGATTTCAAGAGACCCAGTACTTC
>TRBV4-2|many|TRBJ1-1|NA
CASSPRSGGLNTEAFF
TGTGCCAGCAGTCCAAGGAGCGGGGGATTGAACACTGAAGCTTTCTTT
>TRBV7-9|many|TRBJ1-1|NA
CASSLLGRFGAFF
TGTGCCAGCAGCTTATTGGGTCGATTTGGAGCTTTCTTT
>TRBV29-1|few|TRBJ2-1|NA
CSVEGRESGSYNEQFF
TGCAGCGTTGAAGGTCGGGAGTCAGGTTCCTACAATGAGCAGTTCTTC
>TRBV15|NA|TRBJ2-1|TRBD2
CATSRDSPYRLAGNNEQFF
TGTGCCACCAGCAGAGATTCCCCCTATCGGCTAGCGGGAAACAATGAGCAGTTCTTC
>TRBV28|many|TRBJ2-2|TRBD1
CASSLLGTGTTGELFF
TGTGCCAGCAGTTTATTAGGGACAGGGACCACCGGGGAGCTGTTTTTT
>TRBV5-8|NA|TRBJ1-6|NA
CASSFSGASVYNSPLHF
TGTGCCAGCAGCTTCAGTGGAGCGTCGGTGTATAATTCACCCCTCCACTTT
>TRBV19|many|TRBJ1-1|TRBD1
CASTGQGAANTEAFF
TGTGCCAGTACAGGACAGGGGGCGGCGAACACTGAAGCTTTCTTT
>TRBV6-1|NA|TRBJ1-1|TRBD1
CASFRGDMNTEAFF
TGTGCCAGTTTCAGGGGGGACATGAACACTGAAGCTTTCTTT
>TRBV4-3|NA|TRBJ2-1|TRBD2
CASSRLAGSSYNEQFF
TGCGCCAGCAGCCGGCTAGCGGGGAGCTCCTACAATGAGCAGTTCTTC
>TRBV28|many|TRBJ1-1|NA
CASNALGDPSNTEAFF
TGTGCCAGCAATGCGCTGGGGGACCCCTCGAACACTGAAGCTTTCTTT
>TRBV20-1|NA|TRBJ2-3|TRBD1
CSASKGAGGTDTQYF
TGCAGTGCTAGTAAGGGGGCAGGGGGCACAGATACGCAGTATTTT
>TRBV13|many|TRBJ1-1|NA
CASSTDTLNTEAFF
TGTGCCAGCAGCACGGACACCCTGAACACTGAAGCTTTCTTT
>TRBV7-8|many|TRBJ2-2|NA
CASSFYRGTGELFF
TGTGCCAGCAGCTTTTATCGGGGAACCGGGGAGCTGTTTTTT
>TRBV7-2|NA|TRBJ1-2|TRBD1
CASTEGGQGDYGYTF
TGTGCCAGCACCGAGGGGGGACAGGGGGACTATGGCTACACCTTC
>TRBV6-1|few|TRBJ1-5|NA
CASRVIDEHPQHF
TGTGCCAGCAGGGTTATTGACGAGCATCCCCAGCATTTT
>TRBV6-1|few|TRBJ1-5|TRBD1
CVSISRNRGSNQPQHF
TGTGTCAGCATCTCCCGCAACAGGGGGTCCAATCAGCCCCAGCATTTT
>TRBV28|many|TRBJ2-1|NA
CASSLLTAHTYNEQFF
TGTGCCAGCAGTTTATTGACAGCTCATACCTACAATGAGCAGTTCTTC
>TRBV19|many|TRBJ1-1|NA
CASSIRPDLNTEAFF
TGTGCCAGTAGTATTCGCCCCGATCTGAACACTGAAGCTTTCTTT
>TRBV12-3/TRBV12-4|many|TRBJ2-7|TRBD2
CASSFLAGDYEQYF
TGTGCCAGCAGTTTTCTGGCGGGAGACTACGAGCAGTACTTC
>TRBV20-1|few|TRBJ2-5|TRBD2
CSARVPGGSAETQYF
TGCAGTGCTAGAGTCCCCGGCGGGAGTGCAGAGACCCAGTACTTC
>TRBV20-1|many|TRBJ2-7|TRBD2
CSARDSRAGGQMGSEQYF
TGCAGTGCTAGAGATTCTCGGGCGGGAGGTCAAATGGGGTCCGAGCAGTACTTC
>TRBV28|many|TRBJ1-6|TRBD1
CASSRDRENSPLHF
TGTGCCAGCAGTCGGGACAGAGAAAATTCACCCCTCCACTTT
>TRBV12-3/TRBV12-4|many|TRBJ1-2|NA
CASSSSGRNYGYTF
TGTGCCAGCAGTTCCTCGGGACGTAACTATGGCTACACCTTC
>TRBV6-2/TRBV6-3|NA|TRBJ1-5|NA
CASSYGGYSNQPQHF
TGTGCCAGCAGTTACGGGGGTTATAGCAATCAGCCCCAGCATTTT
>TRBV7-8|many|TRBJ1-2|TRBD1
CASSFSQGTGIGYGYTF
TGTGCCAGCAGCTTCTCGCAGGGGACAGGGATCGGCTATGGCTACACCTTC
>TRBV20-1|many|TRBJ2-7|TRBD2
CSARALGLAVSSSYEQYF
TGCAGTGCTAGAGCGCTCGGACTAGCGGTGTCTAGCTCCTACGAGCAGTACTTC
>TRBV12-3/TRBV12-4|many|TRBJ2-1|TRBD2
CASSLAAGSYNEQFF
TGTGCCAGCAGTTTAGCAGCGGGATCCTACAATGAGCAGTTCTTC
>TRBV7-9|many|TRBJ2-5|NA
CASSFPEGDQETQYF
TGTGCCAGCAGCTTCCCGGAGGGGGACCAAGAGACCCAGTACTTC
>TRBV20-1|many|TRBJ2-7|NA
CSAEEGGASYEQYF
TGCAGTGCCGAGGAGGGGGGCGCCTCCTACGAGCAGTACTTC
>TRBV28|NA|TRBJ2-6|NA
CASSLPLDSGSSGANVLTF
TGTGCCAGCAGTTTACCCCTGGATAGCGGAAGCTCTGGGGCCAACGTCCTGACTTTC
>TRBV5-5|many|TRBJ1-5|TRBD1
CASSFQGGDQPQHF
TGTGCCAGCAGCTTTCAGGGGGGCGATCAGCCCCAGCATTTT
>TRBV20-1|NA|TRBJ2-7|NA
CSARRSLQPYEQYF
TGCAGTGCTAGACGCTCACTTCAACCCTACGAGCAGTACTTC